The entry below gives a single TCR beta chain sequence along with its context. The sample has other DNA sequences that encode this CDR3 too. cDNA reverse transcribed from extracted RNA served as the sequencing template. The repertoire was sequenced with immunoSEQ multiplex PCR; TCRdb's copy has only in-frame clones and lacks some. The table lists 120,000 or so clones, about 50% of them singletons. This sample is part of a study of CD8+ T cells in alopecia areata. Sorting of CD4+ and CD8+ T cells was performed on PBMCs. The receptor was isolated from a human donor with alopecia areata. Sequencing input: NKG2D-low CD8+ T cells sorted from blood.

The CDR3: CSVDRGNTEAFF. CDR3 bases: TGCAGCGTTGACAGGGGGAACACTGAAGCTTTCTTT. The chain is built from TRBV29-1 and TRBJ1-1; D is perhaps TRBD1 (6 bases). The length of the CDR3 is 12 residues. CDR1 and CDR2 from the germline V gene are SQVTM and ANQGSEA. Deletions cut 3 bases from V and 1 base from J, with 6 bases between.